This T cell receptor beta chain was sequenced in a study of cytomegalovirus exposure and HLA in healthy donors. Overall study findings and caveats: It was only CMV serostatus that was available as immune exposure information.

Regarding this clone: What it binds is unknown.

The PCR used 60 Vbeta and 13 Jbeta primers. Profiled with immunoSEQ multiplex PCR; TCRdb holds only in-frame clones, not every one. The sample lists around 110,000 clones, about 80% occurring once. This TCR derives from a man aged 25 to 40 in good health and CMV-seropositive. Sequenced input: PBMCs.

The CDR3 spells CASSDPGGDRGPGYTF. As DNA, the CDR3 is TGTGCCAGCAGCGACCCCGGTGGTGACAGGGGGCCTGGCTACACCTTC. V gene TRBV9 combines with J gene TRBJ1-2, with 10 bases matching TRBD1. Germline values: CDR1 SGDLS, CDR2 YYNGEE. J gave up 7 bases and V 3 bases, and 12 bases lay outside the gene matches. The CDR3 runs to 16 residues.